Following are 7 T cell receptor beta chains from one sample sequenced in a study of T cells in Graves' hyperthyroidism and ophthalmopathy. It was RNA transcripts that yielded the amplified TCR beta CDR3 regions. First-round RT-PCR with HTBI primers amplified the TCR CDR3 region. MiXCR, run by TCRdb on the multiplex PCR reads, gives a single entry per CDR3 protein. The sample gives some 600,000 distinct CDR3 sequences, around 13% of which show up once; approximately 5.7% is in the top ten. Material: blood. Source of these receptors: a woman aged 25 to 39 with Graves' hyperthyroidism that later progressed to Graves' ophthalmopathy.

This clonotype has a handful of counts. V gene TRBV30 combines with J gene TRBJ1-2; D gene uncertain. The CDR3 is 12 amino acids. Germline V gene data show CDR1 as GTSNPN and CDR2 as SVGIG (reference sequence). V was shortened by 3 bases and J by 5 bases, with 10 bases between the two germline ends. This chain's CDR3 is CAWSPRGYGYTF. CDR3 nucleotides: TGTGCCTGGAGCCCCCGAGGATATGGCTACACCTTC.

Only a few counts were recorded for this clonotype. This rearrangement joins TRBV7-2 to TRBJ2-7; 7 bases agree with TRBD2. J gave up 3 bases and V 5 bases, and 10 bases lay outside the gene matches. Germline V gives CDR1 SGHTA, CDR2 FQGNSA. There are 15 residues in the CDR3. The CDR3 DNA reads TGTGCCAGCAGCGCCACTAGCGTCGGAGGCTACGAGCAGTACTTC. Its protein product is CASSATSVGGYEQYF.

A few counts support this clonotype. V and J are TRBV6-5 and TRBJ2-7, with 8 bases aligning to TRBD1. The CDR3 has 15 amino acids. V lost 0 bases to trimming and J lost 4 bases; unmatched junction nucleotides: 5. The germline V gene encodes CDR1 MNHEY and CDR2 SVGAGI. This CDR3 reads CASSYSSQGAYEQYF. The CDR3 DNA is TGTGCCAGCAGTTACTCATCTCAGGGGGCGTACGAGCAGTACTTC.

This clonotype was picked up a small number of times. V gene TRBV29-1 combines with J gene TRBJ1-5; unclear D gene. Germline-derived CDR1 and CDR2 are SQVTM and ANQGSEA. The CDR3 is 12 residues long. Trimming cost V 4 bases and J 4 bases, with 8 bases left between them. As DNA, the CDR3 is TGCAGCGTTGGGCAGGCGAATCAGCCCCAGCATTTT. This gives the protein CSVGQANQPQHF. Filled out from reference TRBV29-1 and TRBJ1-5, the complete variable domain reads SAVISQKPSRDICQRGTSLTIQCQVDSQVTMMFWYRQQPGQSLTLIATANQGSEATYESGFVIDKFPISRPNLTFSTLTVSNMSPEDSSIYLCSVGQANQPQHFGDGTRLSIL.

This clonotype was counted a few times. The J gene is TRBJ1-4, the V gene TRBV25-1; D may be TRBD1 (5 bases). Between the trimmed V and J ends, which lost 0 bases and 3 bases, there was a span of 8 bases. CDR1 MGHDK and CDR2 SYGVNS come from the germline V gene. CDR3 length: 15 residues. The CDR3 spells CASSEYLGANEKLFF. The CDR3 DNA follows: TGTGCCAGCAGTGAATACCTGGGGGCTAATGAAAAACTGTTTTTT.

Note on this clonotype: With a much larger clone just one base away, this may be a read error. The chain employs TRBV20-1 and TRBJ2-7; D perhaps matches TRBD2 (6 bases). The last part of the DNA fits TRBJ2-1 better; the J call may be wrong. The CDR3 sequence is 14 residues long. CDR1 DFQATT and CDR2 SNEGSKA come from the germline V gene (reference sequence). The CDR3 here is CSARVSGPSYEQFF. The CDR3 DNA reads as TGCAGTGCTAGAGTGAGCGGGCCCTCCTACGAGCAGTTCTTC.

The sample holds many counts of this clonotype. The chain is built from TRBV6-2 or TRBV6-3 and TRBJ2-7; D perhaps matches TRBD2 (6 bases). The CDR3 contains 14 residues. CDR1 MNHEY and CDR2 SVGEGT come from the germline V gene. Trimming took off 10 bases at V and 2 bases at J, with 18 bases between the two ends. CDR3 sequence (DNA): TGTGCCACCGTACTCTCGGCGGGACCCTACGAGCAGTACTTC. This codes for CATVLSAGPYEQYF.